The clone carrying this T cell receptor beta chain showed up just a few times. The antigen remains unidentified. These data belong to a study of T-cell memory formation after mild COVID-19. For the study at large: The TCR clusters were mostly specific to one donor.

TCR alpha and TCR beta cDNA libraries with sample barcodes and UMIs came from 5'RACE using constant-segment primers. TCRdb recomputed calls from the 5' RACE reads with MiXCR, one row per CDR3 protein. This repertoire shows about 110,000 distinct CDR3 sequences, around 11% found once; its top ten account for around 27%. From germline, CDR1 is MGHRA and CDR2 YSYEKL. The CDR3 is 15 amino acids. After removal of 4 bases from V and 2 bases from J, the junction contained 5 bases not matched to a gene. Study-wide results and caveats: CD4+ bias marked clones expanding day 15 to 37, unlike balanced contracting clones. Contracting CD8+ clones were enriched in EMRA, CD4+ mainly in CM and EM.

Input material: PBMCs or a T cell subset sorted from them (not recorded which). The V call is TRBV4-1, the J call TRBJ2-7, with TRBD1 identical over 10 bases. This TCR was recovered from an adult woman who had mild COVID-19 (a few samples of this study predate the infection). Cell type and time point are not known. The CDR3 here is CASSPSGTGAYEQYF. The CDR3 DNA reads as TGCGCCAGCAGCCCGTCCGGGACAGGGGCCTACGAGCAGTACTTC.